The TCR beta chain described here comes from a study of brain metastases from non-small cell lung cancer (dated by TCRdb to the late 2010s). Looking at the study overall: In non-small-cell lung cancer patients, the researchers characterized the immune microenvironment of brain metastases and primary tumors that had been resected as matched pairs. Study-wide findings and limitations: TCR repertoires were found to be largely shared between paired brain metastases and primary tumors, although sparse T-cell densities were observed in the brain metastases. Compared with the matched primary tumors, T-cell clones appeared to be expanded in roughly 60% of brain metastases. T-cell infiltration was lower in brain metastases than in primary tumors (P < 0.001).

A note on this clone: There is no known antigen for this receptor. The record has no base qualities; no much larger clone is one base away.

The library was produced with the immunoSEQ multiplex PCR assay. Sequencing of the T-cell receptor beta chain repertoire was carried out together with a 770-gene immune expression panel. TCRdb obtained this table from immuneACCESS and retained in-frame rearrangements with V and J assigned. These tables miss some clones; where compared with another copy, unresolved V genes account for less than half of the shortfall, and the remainder is unexplained. Counted in this sample were 2,000 or so clones; approximately 90% of them appeared once. 4% to 5% of the sample rests with the top ten. The cohort comprised 39 patients with surgically resected non-small-cell lung cancer who had both primary tumor and brain metastasis specimens. The tumor specimens consisted of archival formalin-fixed, paraffin-embedded tissues. According to the germline V gene, CDR1 reads MGHRA and CDR2 reads YSYEKL. Trimming takes 1 base from V and 7 bases from J, and the germline ends sit 23 bases apart. Reading from cysteine to phenylalanine, the CDR3 counts 18 amino acids. Only CDR3 DNA is held: 54 bases, read in frame from base 1.

The sequence derives from a donor at least 40 years old with non-small cell lung cancer. Material: primary lung tumor tissue. What the cell subset or site label conveys for this sample: primary lung tumor paired with brain metastasis. The chain is made from TRBV4-1 and TRBJ1-3, and TRBD1 may be the D gene, going by 6 matching bases. The bases read TGCGCCAGCAGCCAAGCTACCCCGGACACGACAGGCCCGAACACCATATATTTT. Its protein is CASSQATPDTTGPNTIYF.